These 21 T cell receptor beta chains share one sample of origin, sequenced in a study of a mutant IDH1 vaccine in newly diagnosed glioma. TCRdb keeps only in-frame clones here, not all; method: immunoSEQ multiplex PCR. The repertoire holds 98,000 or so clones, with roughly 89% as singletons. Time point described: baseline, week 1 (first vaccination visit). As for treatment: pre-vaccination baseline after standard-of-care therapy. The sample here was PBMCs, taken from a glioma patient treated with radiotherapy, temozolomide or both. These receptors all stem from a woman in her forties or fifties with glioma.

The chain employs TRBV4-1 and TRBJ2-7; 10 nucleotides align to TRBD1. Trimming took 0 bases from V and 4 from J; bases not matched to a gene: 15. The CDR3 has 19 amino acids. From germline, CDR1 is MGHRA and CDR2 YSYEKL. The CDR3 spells CASSQDVGDRGESGYEQYF. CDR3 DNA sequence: TGCGCCAGCAGCCAAGATGTGGGGGACAGGGGAGAATCGGGGTACGAGCAGTACTTC.

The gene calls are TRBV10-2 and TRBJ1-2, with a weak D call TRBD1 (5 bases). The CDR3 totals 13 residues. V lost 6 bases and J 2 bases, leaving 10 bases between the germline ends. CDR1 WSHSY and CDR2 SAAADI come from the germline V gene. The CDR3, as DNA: TGCGCCAGCAGCCTCGGGGGAAACTATGGCTACACCTTC. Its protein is CASSLGGNYGYTF.

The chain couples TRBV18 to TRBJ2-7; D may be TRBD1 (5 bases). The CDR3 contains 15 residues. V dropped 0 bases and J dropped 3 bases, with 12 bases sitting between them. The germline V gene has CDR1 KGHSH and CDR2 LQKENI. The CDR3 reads CASSPPAPRGYEQYF. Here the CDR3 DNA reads TGTGCCAGCTCACCACCGGCCCCAAGGGGCTACGAGCAGTACTTC.

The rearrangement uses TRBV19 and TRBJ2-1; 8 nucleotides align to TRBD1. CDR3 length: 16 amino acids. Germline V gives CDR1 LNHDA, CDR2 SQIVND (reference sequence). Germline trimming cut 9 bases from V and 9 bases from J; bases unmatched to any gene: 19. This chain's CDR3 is CASLGVMDRARGEQFF. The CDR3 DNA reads TGTGCCAGCCTAGGAGTCATGGACAGGGCACGGGGTGAGCAGTTCTTC.

The CDR3 sequence is CASGRTSGAAEQFF. The CDR3 DNA sequence: TGCGCCAGCGGTAGGACTAGCGGGGCCGCGGAGCAGTTCTTC. This chain connects TRBV5-1 to TRBJ2-1, with 12 bases lining up with TRBD2. Germline loops: CDR1 SGHRS, CDR2 YFSETQ. The trim removed 7 bases at V and 10 bases at J, leaving 9 bases unmatched. CDR3 length: 14 amino acids.

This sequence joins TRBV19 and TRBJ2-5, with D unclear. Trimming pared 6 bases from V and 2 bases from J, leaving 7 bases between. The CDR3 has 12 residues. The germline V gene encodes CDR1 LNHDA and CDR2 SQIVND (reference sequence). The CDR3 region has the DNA TGTGCCAGTAGCAGGTGGCAAGAGACCCAGTACTTC. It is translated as CASSRWQETQYF.

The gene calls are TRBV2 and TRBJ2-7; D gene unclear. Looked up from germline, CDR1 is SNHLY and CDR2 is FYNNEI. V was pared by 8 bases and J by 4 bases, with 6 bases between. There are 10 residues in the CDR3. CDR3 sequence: CASGNYEQYF. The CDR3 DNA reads TGTGCCAGCGGAAATTACGAGCAGTACTTC.

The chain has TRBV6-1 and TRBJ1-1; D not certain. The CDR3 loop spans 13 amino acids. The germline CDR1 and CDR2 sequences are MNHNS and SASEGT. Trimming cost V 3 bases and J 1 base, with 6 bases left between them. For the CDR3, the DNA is TGTGCCAGCAGTGACTTAGGGAACACTGAAGCTTTCTTT. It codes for CASSDLGNTEAFF.

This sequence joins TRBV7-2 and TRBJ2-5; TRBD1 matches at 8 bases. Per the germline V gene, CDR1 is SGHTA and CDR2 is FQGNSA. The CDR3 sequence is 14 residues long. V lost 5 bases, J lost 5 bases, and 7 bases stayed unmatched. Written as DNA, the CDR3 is TGTGCCAGCAGCCCTAGACAGGGGACGGAGACCCAGTACTTC. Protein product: CASSPRQGTETQYF.

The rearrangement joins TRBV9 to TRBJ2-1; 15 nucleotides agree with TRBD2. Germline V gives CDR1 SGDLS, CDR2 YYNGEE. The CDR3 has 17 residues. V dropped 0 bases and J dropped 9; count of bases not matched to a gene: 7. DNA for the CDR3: TGTGCCAGCAGCGTAGCTCGGACTAGCGGGAGGGCGGGTGAGCAGTTCTTC. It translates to CASSVARTSGRAGEQFF.

Here the CDR3 reads CASSPGQGRSTEAFF. The CDR3 region has the DNA TGTGCCAGCTCACCTGGGCAGGGGAGAAGCACTGAAGCTTTCTTT. The chain is built from TRBV18 and TRBJ1-1; D is possibly TRBD1 (6 bases). CDR1 KGHSH and CDR2 LQKENI come from the germline V gene. V gave up 3 bases and J gave up 4 bases, with 15 bases separating them. The CDR3 extends over 15 amino acids. The full variable domain, with the rest looked up from reference TRBV18 and TRBJ1-1, is NAGVMQNPRHLVRRRGQEARLRCSPMKGHSHVYWYRQLPEEGLKFMVYLQKENIIDESGMPKERFSAEFPKEGPSILRIQQVVRGDSAAYFCASSPGQGRSTEAFFGQGTRLTVV.

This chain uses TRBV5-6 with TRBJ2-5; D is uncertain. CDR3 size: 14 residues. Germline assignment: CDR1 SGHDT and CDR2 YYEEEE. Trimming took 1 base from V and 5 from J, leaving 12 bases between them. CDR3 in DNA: TGTGCCAGCAGCTTGCTTAGCCTATACGAGACCCAGTACTTC. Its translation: CASSLLSLYETQYF.

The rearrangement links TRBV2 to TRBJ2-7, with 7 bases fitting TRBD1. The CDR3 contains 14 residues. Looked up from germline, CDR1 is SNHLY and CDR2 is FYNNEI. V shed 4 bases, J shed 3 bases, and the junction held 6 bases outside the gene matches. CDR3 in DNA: TGTGCCAGCAGTGGCCTAGGGGGCATCTACGAGCAGTACTTC. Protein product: CASSGLGGIYEQYF.

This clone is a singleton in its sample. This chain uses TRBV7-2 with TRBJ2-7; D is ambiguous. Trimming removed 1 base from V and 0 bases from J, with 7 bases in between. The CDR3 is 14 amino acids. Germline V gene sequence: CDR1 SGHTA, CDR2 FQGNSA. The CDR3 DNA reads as TGTGCCAGCAGCTTAGGGCTTTCCTCCTACGAGCAGTACTTC. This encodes CASSLGLSSYEQYF.

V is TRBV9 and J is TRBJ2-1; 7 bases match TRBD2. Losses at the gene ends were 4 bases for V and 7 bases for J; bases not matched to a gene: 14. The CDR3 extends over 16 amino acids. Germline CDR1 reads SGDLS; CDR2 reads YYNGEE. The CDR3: CASSPAGGRGVNEQFF. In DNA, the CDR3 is TGTGCCAGCAGCCCGGCCGGCGGGAGAGGGGTTAATGAGCAGTTCTTC.

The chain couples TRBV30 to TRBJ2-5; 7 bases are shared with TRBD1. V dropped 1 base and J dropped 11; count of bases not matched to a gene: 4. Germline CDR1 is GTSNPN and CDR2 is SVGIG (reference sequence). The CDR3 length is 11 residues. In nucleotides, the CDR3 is TGTGCCTGGAGTGACACAGGGGTGCAGTACTTC. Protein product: CAWSDTGVQYF.

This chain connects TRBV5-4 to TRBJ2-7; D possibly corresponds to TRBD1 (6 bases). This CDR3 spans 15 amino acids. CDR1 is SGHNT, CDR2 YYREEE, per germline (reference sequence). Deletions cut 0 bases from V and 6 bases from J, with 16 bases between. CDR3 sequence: CASSLDATGGGEQYF. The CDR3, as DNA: TGTGCCAGCAGCTTGGACGCGACAGGAGGTGGCGAGCAGTACTTC.

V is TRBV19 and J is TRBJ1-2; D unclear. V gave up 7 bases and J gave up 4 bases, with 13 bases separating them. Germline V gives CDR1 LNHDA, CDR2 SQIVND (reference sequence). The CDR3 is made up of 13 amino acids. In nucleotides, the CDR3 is TGTGCCAGTACTCCGGACGGTGGCTATGGCTACACCTTC. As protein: CASTPDGGYGYTF. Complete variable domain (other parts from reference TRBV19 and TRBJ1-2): DGGITQSPKYLFRKEGQNVTLSCEQNLNHDAMYWYRQDPGQGLRLIYYSQIVNDFQKGDIAEGYSVSREKKESFPLTVTSAQKNPTAFYLCASTPDGGYGYTFGSGTRLTVV.

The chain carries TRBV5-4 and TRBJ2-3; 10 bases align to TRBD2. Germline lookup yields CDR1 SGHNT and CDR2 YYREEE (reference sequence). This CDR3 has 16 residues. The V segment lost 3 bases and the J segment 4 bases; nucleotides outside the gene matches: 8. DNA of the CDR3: TGTGCCAGCAGCTCATTAGCGGGAGGTATCCCAGATACGCAGTATTTT. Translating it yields CASSSLAGGIPDTQYF.

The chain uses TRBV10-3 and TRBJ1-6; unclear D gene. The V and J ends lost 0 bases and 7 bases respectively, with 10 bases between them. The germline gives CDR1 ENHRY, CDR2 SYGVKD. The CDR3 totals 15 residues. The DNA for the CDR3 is TGTGCCATCAGTGAGTCACCCAATAGGAATTCACCCCTCCACTTT. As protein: CAISESPNRNSPLHF.

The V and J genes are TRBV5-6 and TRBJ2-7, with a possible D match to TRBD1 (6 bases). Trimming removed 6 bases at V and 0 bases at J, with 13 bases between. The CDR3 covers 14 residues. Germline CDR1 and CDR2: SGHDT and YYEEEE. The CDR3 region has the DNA TGTGCCAGCACCGAGCAGGGGAGCTCCTACGAGCAGTACTTC. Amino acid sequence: CASTEQGSSYEQYF.